This T cell receptor beta chain was sequenced for a study of response to subunit inactivated influenza vaccine. One entry per CDR3 protein results from TCRdb running MiXCR on the RT-PCR reads. The profile shows around 320,000 distinct CDR3 sequences, about 20% of them singletons. Study results and limitations: Authors suggested few new T cells are recruited by each seasonal influenza vaccination.

This clonotype has more than one count but fewer than ten. Antigen unknown. Germline V lookup: CDR1 MNHEY, CDR2 SVGAGI. J was trimmed by 7 bases and V by 1 base; bases with no gene match: 14. This CDR3 comprises 17 residues. Specimen: PBMCs from blood, collected less than 22 months after vaccination. This sequence joins TRBV6-5 and TRBJ1-2, with 8 bases lining up with TRBD1. This receptor was taken from a man between 50 and 70 years old who received an inactivated influenza vaccine. The CDR3 sequence: CASSYFKTGEGHAGYTF. The CDR3 DNA reads TGTGCCAGCAGTTACTTCAAGACAGGGGAGGGTCATGCTGGCTACACCTTC.